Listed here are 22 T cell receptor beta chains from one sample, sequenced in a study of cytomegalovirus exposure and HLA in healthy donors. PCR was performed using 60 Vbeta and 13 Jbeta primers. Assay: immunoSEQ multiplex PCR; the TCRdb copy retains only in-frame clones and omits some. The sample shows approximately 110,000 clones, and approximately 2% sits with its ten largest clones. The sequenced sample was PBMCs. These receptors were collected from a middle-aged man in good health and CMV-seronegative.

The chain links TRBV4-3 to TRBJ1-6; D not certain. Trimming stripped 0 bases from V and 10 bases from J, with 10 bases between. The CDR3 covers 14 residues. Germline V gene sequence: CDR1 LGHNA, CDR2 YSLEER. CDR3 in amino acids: CASSQDSGDSPLHF. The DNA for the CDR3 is TGCGCCAGCAGCCAAGATTCGGGAGACTCACCCCTCCACTTT.

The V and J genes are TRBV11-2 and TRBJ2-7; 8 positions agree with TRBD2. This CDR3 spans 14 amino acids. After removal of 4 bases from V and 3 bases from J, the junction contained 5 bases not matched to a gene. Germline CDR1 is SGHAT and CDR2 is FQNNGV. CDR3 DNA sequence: TGTGCCAGCAGCTCTAGACTAGCGCTCTACGAGCAGTACTTC. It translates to CASSSRLALYEQYF.

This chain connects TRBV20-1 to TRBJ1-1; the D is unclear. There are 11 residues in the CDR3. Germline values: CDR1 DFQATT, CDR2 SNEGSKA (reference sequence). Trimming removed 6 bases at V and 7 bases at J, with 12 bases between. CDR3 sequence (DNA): TGCAGTGCAGAAGGAGGAAGTGAAGCTTTCTTT. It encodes CSAEGGSEAFF.

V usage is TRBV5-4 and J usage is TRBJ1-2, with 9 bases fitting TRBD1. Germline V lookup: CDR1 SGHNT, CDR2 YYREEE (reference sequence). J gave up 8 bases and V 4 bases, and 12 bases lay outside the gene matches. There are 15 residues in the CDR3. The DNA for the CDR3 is TGTGCCAGCAGCGCGGGACAGGGAGTTGGAAGAGGCTACACCTTC. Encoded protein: CASSAGQGVGRGYTF.

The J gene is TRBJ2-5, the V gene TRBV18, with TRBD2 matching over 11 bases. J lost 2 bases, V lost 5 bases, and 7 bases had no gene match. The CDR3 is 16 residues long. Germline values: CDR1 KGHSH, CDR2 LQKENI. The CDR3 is CASSTRTSGPQETQYF. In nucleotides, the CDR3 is TGTGCCAGCTCAACTCGGACTAGCGGGCCACAAGAGACCCAGTACTTC. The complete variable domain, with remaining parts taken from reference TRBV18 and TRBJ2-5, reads NAGVMQNPRHLVRRRGQEARLRCSPMKGHSHVYWYRQLPEEGLKFMVYLQKENIIDESGMPKERFSAEFPKEGPSILRIQQVVRGDSAAYFCASSTRTSGPQETQYFGPGTRLLVL.

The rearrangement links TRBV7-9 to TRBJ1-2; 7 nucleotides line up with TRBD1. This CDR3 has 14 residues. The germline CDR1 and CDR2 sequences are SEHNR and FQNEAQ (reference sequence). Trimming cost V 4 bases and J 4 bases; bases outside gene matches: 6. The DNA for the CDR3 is TGTGCCAGCAGCTCGACAGGGATCAGCTATGGCTACACCTTC. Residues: CASSSTGISYGYTF.

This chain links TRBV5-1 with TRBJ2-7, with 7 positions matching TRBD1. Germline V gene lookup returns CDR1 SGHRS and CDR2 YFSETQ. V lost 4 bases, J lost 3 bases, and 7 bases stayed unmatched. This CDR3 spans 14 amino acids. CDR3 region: CASSTWTGSYEQYF. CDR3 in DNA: TGCGCCAGCAGCACCTGGACAGGAAGCTACGAGCAGTACTTC. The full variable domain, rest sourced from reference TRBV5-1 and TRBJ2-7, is KAGVTQTPRYLIKTRGQQVTLSCSPISGHRSVSWYQQTPGQGLQFLFEYFSETQRNKGNFPGRFSGRQFSNSRSEMNVSTLELGDSALYLCASSTWTGSYEQYFGPGTRLTVT.

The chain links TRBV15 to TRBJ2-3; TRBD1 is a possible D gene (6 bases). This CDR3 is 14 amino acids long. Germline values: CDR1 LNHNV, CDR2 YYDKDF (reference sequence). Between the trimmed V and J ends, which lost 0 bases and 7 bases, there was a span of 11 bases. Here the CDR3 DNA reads TGTGCCACCAGCAGAGATTTCAGGGGCCATACGCAGTATTTT. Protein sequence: CATSRDFRGHTQYF.

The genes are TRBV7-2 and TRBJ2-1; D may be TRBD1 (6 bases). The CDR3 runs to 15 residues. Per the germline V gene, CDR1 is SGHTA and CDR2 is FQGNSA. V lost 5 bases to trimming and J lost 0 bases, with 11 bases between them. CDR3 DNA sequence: TGTGCCAGCAGCACAGGGTGGGGCTCCTACAATGAGCAGTTCTTC. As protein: CASSTGWGSYNEQFF.

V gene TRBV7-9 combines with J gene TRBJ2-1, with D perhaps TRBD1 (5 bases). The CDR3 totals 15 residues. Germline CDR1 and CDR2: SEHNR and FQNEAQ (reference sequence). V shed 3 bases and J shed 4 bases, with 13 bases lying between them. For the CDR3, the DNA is TGTGCCAGCAGCTTCCCCGGGTCAGGGTACAATGAGCAGTTCTTC. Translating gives CASSFPGSGYNEQFF.

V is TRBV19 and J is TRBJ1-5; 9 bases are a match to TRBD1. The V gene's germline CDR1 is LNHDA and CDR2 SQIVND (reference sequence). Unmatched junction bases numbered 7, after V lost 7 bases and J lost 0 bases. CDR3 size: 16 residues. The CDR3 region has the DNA TGTGCCAGTATGGGAGACAGGGGGGTTAGCAATCAGCCCCAGCATTTT. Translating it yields CASMGDRGVSNQPQHF.

The DNA for the CDR3 is TGTGCCATCCGACAGGGGACAGGGAGTTCCTACGAGCAGTACTTC. It is translated as CAIRQGTGSSYEQYF. This sequence joins TRBV10-3 and TRBJ2-7, with 9 bases lining up with TRBD1. The length of the CDR3 is 15 residues. The V segment lost 8 bases and the J segment 1 base; nucleotides outside the gene matches: 9. From germline, CDR1 is ENHRY and CDR2 SYGVKD.

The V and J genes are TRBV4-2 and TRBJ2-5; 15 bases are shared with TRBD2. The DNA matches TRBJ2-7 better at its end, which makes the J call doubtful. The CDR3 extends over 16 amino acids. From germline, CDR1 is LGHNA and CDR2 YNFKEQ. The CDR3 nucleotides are TGTGCCAGCAGCCAGGGTGGACTAGCGGGAGGGGACGAGCAGTACTTC. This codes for CASSQGGLAGGDEQYF.

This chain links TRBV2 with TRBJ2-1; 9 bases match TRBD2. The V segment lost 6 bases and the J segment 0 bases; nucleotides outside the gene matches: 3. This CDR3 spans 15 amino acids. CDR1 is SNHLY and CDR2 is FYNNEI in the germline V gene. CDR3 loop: CASSRSGGSYNEQFF. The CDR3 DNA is TGTGCCAGCAGCCGTAGCGGGGGCTCCTACAATGAGCAGTTCTTC.

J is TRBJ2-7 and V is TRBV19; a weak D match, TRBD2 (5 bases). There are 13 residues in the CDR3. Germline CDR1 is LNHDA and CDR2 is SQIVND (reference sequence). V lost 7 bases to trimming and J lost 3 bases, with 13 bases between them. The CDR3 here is CASTPEGSYEQYF. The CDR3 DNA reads TGTGCCAGTACCCCGGAAGGGAGCTACGAGCAGTACTTC.

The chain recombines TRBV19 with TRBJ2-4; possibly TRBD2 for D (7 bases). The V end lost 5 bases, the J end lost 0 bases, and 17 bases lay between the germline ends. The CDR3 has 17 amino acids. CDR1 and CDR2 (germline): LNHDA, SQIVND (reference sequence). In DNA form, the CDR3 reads TGTGCCAGTAGTCGCCGGGGCGGGGGCGAAGCCAAAAACATTCAGTACTTC. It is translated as CASSRRGGGEAKNIQYF.

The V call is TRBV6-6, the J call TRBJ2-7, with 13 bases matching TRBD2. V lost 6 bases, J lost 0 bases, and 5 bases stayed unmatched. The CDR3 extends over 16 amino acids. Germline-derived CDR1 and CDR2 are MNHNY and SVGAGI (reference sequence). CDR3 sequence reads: CASRKTSGRDSYEQYF. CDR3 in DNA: TGTGCCAGCAGGAAAACTAGCGGGAGGGACTCCTACGAGCAGTACTTC.

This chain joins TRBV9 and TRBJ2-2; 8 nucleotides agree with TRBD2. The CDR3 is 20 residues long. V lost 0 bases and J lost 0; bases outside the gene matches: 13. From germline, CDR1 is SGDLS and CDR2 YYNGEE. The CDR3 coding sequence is TGTGCCAGCAGCGTAGGGGTTTCGGTGGCGGGAGGCCCGAACACCGGGGAGCTGTTTTTT. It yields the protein CASSVGVSVAGGPNTGELFF.

The CDR3 loop reads CATLKREGETQYF. CDR3 coding DNA: TGTGCCACCCTGAAACGGGAGGGGGAGACCCAGTACTTC. The genes are TRBV2 and TRBJ2-5, with 8 bases aligning to TRBD2. The CDR3 runs 13 residues. The junction had 9 bases not matched to a gene; V was cut back by 10 bases and J by 5 bases. Germline CDR1 reads SNHLY; CDR2 reads FYNNEI.

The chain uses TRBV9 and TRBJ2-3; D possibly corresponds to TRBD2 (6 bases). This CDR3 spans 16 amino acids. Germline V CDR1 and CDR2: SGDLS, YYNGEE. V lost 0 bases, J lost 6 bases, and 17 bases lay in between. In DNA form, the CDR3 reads TGTGCCAGCAGCGTAGATCCTAGCGCCTGGGAGGATACGCAGTATTTT. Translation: CASSVDPSAWEDTQYF. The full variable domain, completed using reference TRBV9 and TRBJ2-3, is DSGVTQTPKHLITATGQRVTLRCSPRSGDLSVYWYQQSLDQGLQFLIQYYNGEERAKGNILERFSAQQFPDLHSELNLSSLELGDSALYFCASSVDPSAWEDTQYFGPGTRLTVL.

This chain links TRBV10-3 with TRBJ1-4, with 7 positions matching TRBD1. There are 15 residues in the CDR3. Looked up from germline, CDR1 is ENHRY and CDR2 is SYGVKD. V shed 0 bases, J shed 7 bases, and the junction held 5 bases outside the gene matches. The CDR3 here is CAISESTGLGEKLFF. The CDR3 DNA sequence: TGTGCCATCAGTGAGTCGACAGGGTTGGGTGAAAAACTGTTTTTT.

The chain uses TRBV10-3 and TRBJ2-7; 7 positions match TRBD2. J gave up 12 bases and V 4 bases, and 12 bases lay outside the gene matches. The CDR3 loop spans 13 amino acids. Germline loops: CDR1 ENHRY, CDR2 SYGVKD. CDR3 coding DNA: TGTGCCATCAGTGGGGACGGCGGGAGAGGCCCGTACTTC. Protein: CAISGDGGRGPYF.